This TCR beta chain is from a study of T cells expressing NK-cell markers. Whole-study context: All TCR beta repertoires analysed originated from sorted CD3+CD56+NKG2C+, CD3+CD56+NKG2C- and CD3+CD56-NKG2C+ T cells. Findings and limits, study-wide: These clonotypes also led the CD3+CD56-NKG2C+ fraction in a handful of donors. The dominant NKG2C+ clonotypes represented about 1.0-7.5% of CD8+ T cells in five to seven donors.

On this clonotype: Its antigen is unknown.

UMIs were included in TCR beta cDNA generated by 5'RACE template switching. From its re-call of the 5' RACE reads, TCRdb lists each CDR3 protein once, without DNA. The sample has a few hundred thousand distinct CDR3 sequences. This clonotype was sampled from a man between 18 and 29 years old in good health. Input material: blood T cells: a sorted CD56 or NKG2C T cell subset, CD4+ or CD8+ T cells, or bulk PBMC T cells (not recorded which).

CDR3 amino acids: CASSFTAGGPGETQYF. The chain recombines TRBV7-2 with TRBJ2-5; the TCRdb call, TRBD2, lacks DNA for checking. CDR1 and CDR2 from the germline V gene are SGHTA and FQGNSA. This CDR3 comprises 16 residues.